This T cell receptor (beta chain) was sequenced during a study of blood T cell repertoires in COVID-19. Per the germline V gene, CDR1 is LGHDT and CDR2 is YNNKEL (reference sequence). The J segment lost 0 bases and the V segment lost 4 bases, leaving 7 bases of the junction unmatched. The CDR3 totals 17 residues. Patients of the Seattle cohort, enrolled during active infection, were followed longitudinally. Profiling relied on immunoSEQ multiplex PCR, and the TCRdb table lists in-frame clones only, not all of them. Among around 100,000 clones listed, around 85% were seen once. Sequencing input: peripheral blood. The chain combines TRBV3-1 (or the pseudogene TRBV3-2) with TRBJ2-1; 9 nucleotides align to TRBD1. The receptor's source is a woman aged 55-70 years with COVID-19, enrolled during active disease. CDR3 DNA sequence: TGTGCCAGCAGCCTTTACCTGGACAGGGGCTCCTACAATGAGCAGTTCTTC. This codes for CASSLYLDRGSYNEQFF.